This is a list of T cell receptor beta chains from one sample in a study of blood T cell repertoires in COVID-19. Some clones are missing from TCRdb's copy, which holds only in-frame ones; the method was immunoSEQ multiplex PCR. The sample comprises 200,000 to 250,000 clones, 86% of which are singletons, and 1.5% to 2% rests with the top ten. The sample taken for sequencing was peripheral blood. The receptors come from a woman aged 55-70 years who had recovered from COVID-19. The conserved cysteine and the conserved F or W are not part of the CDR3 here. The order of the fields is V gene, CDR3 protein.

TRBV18,ASSAGLVETQY
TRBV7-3,ASSSRIAGGPTDTQY
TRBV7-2,ASSSRTGLLNQPQH
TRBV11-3,ASSLAEAF
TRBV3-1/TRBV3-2,ASTTGSHNSPLH
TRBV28,ASRSGYGYT
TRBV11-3,ASSPGLAGDETQY
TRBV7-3,ASRPTPTGTEAF
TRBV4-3,ASSRGLQETQY
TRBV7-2,ASSLQTGSYEQY
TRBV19,ASSRQGVLLYGYT
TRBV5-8,ASSLSGQGNTEAF
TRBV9,ASSVGFYSADEAF
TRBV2,ASSPLTGIGEKLF
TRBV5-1,ASSITSGGKRETQY
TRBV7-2,ASSLAMWLAGDNEQF
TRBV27,ASSLGGLGRADTQY
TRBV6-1,ASSEAPWTDNYGYT
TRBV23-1,ASSPIPGKEQF
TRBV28,ASSSLDGERPQH
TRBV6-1,ASSRGEGTQY
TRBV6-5,ASSSPGGPDEQF
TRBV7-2,ASSLVGRTNQPQH
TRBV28,ASSPLVRSNTEAF
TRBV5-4,ASSSRQERNYGYT
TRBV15,ATSAGGGGAYNEQF
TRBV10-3,AISESSRGLATQY
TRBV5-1,ASSFSRTGGSQETQY
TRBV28,ASSLLAPQAGSPLH
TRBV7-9,ASSLGTENFYSYEQY
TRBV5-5,ASSLVLAGGPEQF
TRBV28,ASRLRHGGDETQY
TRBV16,ASSPISMGSGKNIQY
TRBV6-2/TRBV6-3,ASSVQAPIIYTQY
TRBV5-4,ASSFTSGGAMETQY
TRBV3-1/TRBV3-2,ASSQASGVTYNSPLH
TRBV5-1,ASSSLLGGRGTEAF
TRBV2,ASSGTGGSYNEQF
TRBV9,ASSVGAGQWDSGNTIY
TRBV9,ASSTRTGRQETQY